This TCR beta chain was observed in a study of siplizumab effects on memory and regulatory T cells. Study-wide findings and caveats: The study did not confirm that proliferating Tregs from siplizumab cultures were suppressive. Many proliferating CD4+ or CD8+ clones remained unclassified. Roughly 80-97% of them could not be assigned either a naive or a memory phenotype. There appeared to be greater diversity in naive T cells than in memory cells, and naive T cells seemed major contributors to the alloresponse.

On this clone itself: Its antigen is undetermined.

TCRdb's copy holds only in-frame clones and misses some; the assay was immunoSEQ multiplex PCR. In the table there are about 85,000 clones, 85% to 95% of which are singletons. Germline CDR1 is KGHSH and CDR2 is LQKENI. The CDR3 sequence is 15 residues long. Deletions cut 0 bases from V and 2 bases from J, with 10 bases between. The receptor was derived from a human donor in good health. Sequencing used CD8+ T cells sorted from blood. V usage is TRBV18 and J usage is TRBJ2-5; D may be TRBD2 (6 bases). The CDR3 loop is CASSPPAREQETQYF. For the CDR3, the DNA is TGTGCCAGCTCACCACCGGCCCGGGAGCAAGAGACCCAGTACTTC. The variable domain in full, with the rest retrieved from reference TRBV18 and TRBJ2-5, is NAGVMQNPRHLVRRRGQEARLRCSPMKGHSHVYWYRQLPEEGLKFMVYLQKENIIDESGMPKERFSAEFPKEGPSILRIQQVVRGDSAAYFCASSPPAREQETQYFGPGTRLLVL.